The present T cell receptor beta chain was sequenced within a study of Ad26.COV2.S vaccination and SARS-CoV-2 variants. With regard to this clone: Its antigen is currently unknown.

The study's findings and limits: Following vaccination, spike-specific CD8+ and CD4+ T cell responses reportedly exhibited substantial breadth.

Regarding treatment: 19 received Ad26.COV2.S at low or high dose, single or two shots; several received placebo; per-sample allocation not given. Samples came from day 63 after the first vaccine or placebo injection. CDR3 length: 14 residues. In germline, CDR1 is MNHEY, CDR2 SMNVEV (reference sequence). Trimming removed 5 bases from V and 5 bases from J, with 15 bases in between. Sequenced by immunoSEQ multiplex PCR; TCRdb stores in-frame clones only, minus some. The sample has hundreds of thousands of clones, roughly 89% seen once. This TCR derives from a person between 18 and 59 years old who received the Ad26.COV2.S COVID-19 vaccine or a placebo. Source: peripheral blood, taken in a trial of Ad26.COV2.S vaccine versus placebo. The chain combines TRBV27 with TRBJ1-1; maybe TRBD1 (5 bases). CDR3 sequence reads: CASSGVPGVTEAFF. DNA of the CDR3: TGTGCCAGCAGTGGGGTGCCGGGGGTGACTGAAGCTTTCTTT.